This entry lists 28 T cell receptor beta chains sequenced from one sample in a study of T-cell memory formation after mild COVID-19. TCRdb called the 5' RACE reads again in MiXCR, with one record for every CDR3 protein. Among about 500,000 distinct CDR3 sequences listed, over 20% were seen once. The sequenced material came from PBMCs or a T cell subset sorted from them (not recorded which). The source of these receptors is an adult woman who had mild COVID-19 (a few samples of this study predate the infection). Cell type and time point are not known.

The chain carries TRBV7-6 and TRBJ1-1; D is perhaps TRBD1 (5 bases). CDR3 length: 14 amino acids. V was shortened by 3 bases and J by 4 bases, with 12 bases between the two germline ends. CDR1 and CDR2 from the germline V gene are SGHVS and FNYEAQ. CDR3 in DNA: TGTGCCAGCAGCTTGACAAGAGGGGCCACTGAAGCTTTCTTT. This gives the protein CASSLTRGATEAFF.

This clonotype was found a few times. The V call is TRBV19, the J call TRBJ2-3; TRBD1 matches at 8 bases. CDR3 length equals 14 residues. The V segment lost 9 bases and the J segment 5 bases; nucleotides outside the gene matches: 10. From germline, CDR1 is LNHDA and CDR2 SQIVND (reference sequence). CDR3 in DNA: TGTGCCAGCGGAAACAGGGGGTTGCAAGATACGCAGTATTTT. It encodes CASGNRGLQDTQYF.

The chain combines TRBV6-2 or TRBV6-3 with TRBJ2-1, with D uncertain. CDR3 length: 15 residues. The V end lost 1 base, the J end lost 0 bases, and 7 bases lay between the germline ends. Germline V gene data show CDR1 as MNHEY and CDR2 as SVGEGT. The DNA of the CDR3 is TGTGCCAGCAGTTACTGGCAGGTCTCCTACAATGAGCAGTTCTTC. This gives the protein CASSYWQVSYNEQFF.

This clonotype was observed a single time. The rearrangement joins TRBV19 to TRBJ1-2, with no clear D. From germline, CDR1 is LNHDA and CDR2 SQIVND (reference sequence). The CDR3 runs 15 residues. Trimming left V 3 bases short and J 2 bases short, with 13 bases between. The CDR3 reads CASSIQVAGNYGYTF. The CDR3 region has the DNA TGTGCCAGTAGTATCCAGGTGGCGGGGAACTATGGCTACACCTTC.

This clonotype was seen a single time. The V call is TRBV7-8, the J call TRBJ2-1, with 10 nucleotides matching TRBD2. This CDR3 spans 15 amino acids. Germline V gene lookup returns CDR1 SGHVS and CDR2 FQNEAQ. The junction had 5 bases not matched to a gene; V was cut back by 1 base and J by 8 bases. CDR3 loop: CASSLEREGLDEQFF. CDR3 DNA: TGTGCCAGCAGCTTAGAGCGGGAGGGCCTCGATGAGCAGTTCTTC.

CDR3 in amino acids: CATSDPAGGRTTDTQYF. The CDR3 coding sequence is TGTGCCACCAGTGATCCCGCGGGAGGGCGGACCACAGATACGCAGTATTTT. The chain carries TRBV24-1 and TRBJ2-3; 9 bases are shared with TRBD2. Germline CDR1 reads KGHDR; CDR2 reads SFDVKD. The CDR3 is 17 residues long. Trimming took 3 bases from V and 2 from J; bases not matched to a gene: 8.

The chain is built from TRBV7-2 and TRBJ2-7; D ambiguous. The CDR3 has 13 residues. Trimming left V 3 bases short and J 2 bases short, with 8 bases between. Germline V gives CDR1 SGHTA, CDR2 FQGNSA. The CDR3 loop is CASSFYGAYEQYF. The CDR3 nucleotides read TGTGCCAGCAGCTTCTATGGGGCCTACGAGCAGTACTTC. Looking up the rest from reference TRBV7-2 and TRBJ2-7 gives the full variable domain: GAGVSQSPSNKVTEKGKDVELRCDPISGHTALYWYRQSLGQGLEFLIYFQGNSAPDKSGLPSDRFSAERTGGSVSTLTIQRTQQEDSAVYLCASSFYGAYEQYFGPGTRLTVT.

This clonotype has only a few counts. The rearrangement links TRBV6-5 to TRBJ2-3, with 11 bases fitting TRBD1. The CDR3 length is 15 residues. The V segment lost 6 bases and the J segment 5 bases; nucleotides outside the gene matches: 7. Germline CDR1 reads MNHEY; CDR2 reads SVGAGI. CDR3: CASSADRGLIDTQYF. CDR3 in DNA: TGTGCCAGCAGCGCGGACAGGGGGCTCATAGATACGCAGTATTTT.

The chain carries TRBV5-1 and TRBJ2-2, with TRBD2 identical over 9 bases. The CDR3 extends over 19 amino acids. V shed 0 bases and J 1 base; nucleotides not matched to a gene: 10. CDR1 is SGHRS, CDR2 YFSETQ, per germline. The CDR3 DNA follows: TGCGCCAGCAGCTTGGAGTCTAGCGGGATTCCACGGAACACCGGGGAGCTGTTTTTT. Its translation: CASSLESSGIPRNTGELFF.

This clonotype was seen only a few times. The V and J genes are TRBV10-3 and TRBJ1-5; D not certain. Germline V gene sequence: CDR1 ENHRY, CDR2 SYGVKD. The V and J ends lost 0 bases and 9 bases respectively, with 9 bases between them. This CDR3 has 13 amino acids. The CDR3 here is CAISESAGRPQHF. The CDR3 region has the DNA TGTGCCATCAGTGAGTCCGCCGGTCGGCCCCAGCATTTT.

The V call is TRBV30, the J call TRBJ1-1; possible D gene TRBD1, 5 bases. CDR1 and CDR2 (germline): GTSNPN, SVGIG (reference sequence). V was clipped by 3 bases and J by 0 bases, with 5 bases between them. The CDR3 is made up of 12 amino acids. CDR3 loop: CAWRGVNTEAFF. The CDR3 DNA follows: TGTGCCTGGAGGGGGGTGAACACTGAAGCTTTCTTT.

The chain uses TRBV5-1 and TRBJ2-7, with a tentative D call TRBD1 (6 bases). The V and J ends lost 6 bases and 0 bases respectively, with 10 bases between them. The germline CDR1 and CDR2 sequences are SGHRS and YFSETQ. The CDR3 totals 13 residues. The CDR3 coding sequence is TGCGCCAGCAACGGACAGCCCTCCTACGAGCAGTACTTC. Amino acid sequence: CASNGQPSYEQYF.

This clonotype was counted between two and nine times. This chain joins TRBV11-2 and TRBJ2-5, with 7 bases fitting TRBD1. The CDR3 spans 14 residues. Trimming removed 4 bases from V and 5 bases from J; junction bases left unmatched: 7. Per the germline V gene, CDR1 is SGHAT and CDR2 is FQNNGV. In DNA, the CDR3 is TGTGCCAGCAGCTCTGAAGGGGGCTCGGAGACCCAGTACTTC. This translates into CASSSEGGSETQYF.

This clonotype was recorded a few times. The chain links TRBV27 to TRBJ2-1; D is uncertain. Deletions cut 6 bases from V and 0 bases from J, with 12 bases between. Germline lookup yields CDR1 MNHEY and CDR2 SMNVEV (reference sequence). The CDR3 consists of 15 residues. The DNA of the CDR3 is TGTGCCAGCAGCCCCAGGATAAACTCCTACAATGAGCAGTTCTTC. This codes for CASSPRINSYNEQFF.

The table lists this clonotype with many counts. This sequence joins TRBV27 and TRBJ2-3, with 11 bases fitting TRBD2. The CDR3 consists of 17 residues. CDR1 MNHEY and CDR2 SMNVEV come from the germline V gene (reference sequence). With 5 bases clipped from V and 4 bases from J, the junction kept 11 bases outside the gene matches. The CDR3 region is CASSPTSGRWGADTQYF. The CDR3 DNA sequence: TGTGCCAGCAGTCCTACTAGCGGGAGATGGGGCGCAGATACGCAGTATTTT.

The chain has TRBV6-2 or TRBV6-3 and TRBJ2-1; 12 positions match TRBD2. The CDR3 is 14 amino acids. Losses at the gene ends were 6 bases for V and 7 bases for J; bases not matched to a gene: 4. CDR1 is MNHEY and CDR2 is SVGEGT in the germline V gene. The CDR3 bases are TGTGCCAGCAGCCCTAGCGGGAGGGTGAATGAGCAGTTCTTC. This codes for CASSPSGRVNEQFF.

DNA for the CDR3: TGCGCCAGCAGCTCCTTTTCACTAGCGGGAGTAGATACGCAGTATTTT. Residues: CASSSFSLAGVDTQYF. The chain links TRBV5-1 to TRBJ2-3, with 11 nucleotides matching TRBD2. J lost 5 bases, V lost 3 bases, and 8 bases had no gene match. The CDR3 is made up of 16 amino acids. From germline, CDR1 is SGHRS and CDR2 YFSETQ.

The chain links TRBV6-5 to TRBJ1-6; no firm D call. This CDR3 contains 16 residues. The germline V gene has CDR1 MNHEY and CDR2 SVGAGI. V was cut by 3 bases and J by 14 bases, with 23 bases left in between. In DNA form, the CDR3 reads TGTGCCAGCAGTTATGTACAAACGGGAGTCACCGGGTCCCTCCACTTT. As protein: CASSYVQTGVTGSLHF.

Only a few counts were recorded for this clonotype. The rearrangement joins TRBV12-3 or TRBV12-4 to TRBJ2-7; perhaps TRBD2 as D (7 bases). There are 14 residues in the CDR3. Trimming cost V 5 bases and J 2 bases, with 13 bases left between them. The CDR3 nucleotides are TGTGCCAGCAGTCCCGGGGGGCTAGCCTACGAGCAGTACTTC. Encoded protein: CASSPGGLAYEQYF.

The chain uses TRBV5-1 and TRBJ1-1, with D perhaps matching TRBD1 (6 bases). Germline loops: CDR1 SGHRS, CDR2 YFSETQ. Trimming shortened V by 4 bases and J by 1 base, and 11 bases separated the two germline ends. The CDR3 loop spans 14 amino acids. CDR3 DNA sequence: TGCGCCAGCAGCCCATGGACAGCGAACACTGAAGCTTTCTTT. Its protein product is CASSPWTANTEAFF.

The chain couples TRBV7-2 to TRBJ1-5, with D possibly matching TRBD1 (5 bases). The CDR3 runs to 14 residues. In germline, CDR1 is SGHTA, CDR2 FQGNSA. The ends were cut back, 4 bases at V and 6 bases at J, with 13 bases in the middle. The CDR3 protein is CASSSLQGPQPQHF. For the CDR3, the DNA is TGTGCCAGCAGCTCCCTCCAGGGTCCTCAGCCCCAGCATTTT.

V is TRBV9 and J is TRBJ2-1, with 13 bases identical to TRBD2. The CDR3 runs 16 residues. The ends lost 3 bases at V and 9 bases at J; junction bases unmatched: 9. Germline CDR1 and CDR2: SGDLS and YYNGEE. The CDR3 DNA reads as TGTGCCAGCAGCGGGACTAGCGGGAGTCTCTATAGTGAGCAGTTCTTC. Translated, it gives CASSGTSGSLYSEQFF.

DNA of the CDR3: TGTGCCAGCAGCGTGACTAGCGGGGGGGCCGGGGAGCAGTACTTC. Its translation: CASSVTSGGAGEQYF. The V gene is TRBV5-4, the J gene TRBJ2-7, with 14 nucleotides matching TRBD2. CDR3 length: 15 amino acids. V shed 4 bases, J shed 7 bases, and the junction held 7 bases outside the gene matches. Germline V gives CDR1 SGHNT, CDR2 YYREEE (reference sequence).

The J gene is TRBJ1-5, the V gene TRBV6-5; the D gene is possibly TRBD1 (5 bases). The V end lost 8 bases, the J end lost 7 bases, and 12 bases lay between the germline ends. CDR1 and CDR2 (germline): MNHEY, SVGAGI. CDR3 size: 12 residues. The chain's CDR3 is CASHTGRQPQHF. CDR3 nucleotides: TGTGCCAGCCATACGGGACGGCAGCCCCAGCATTTT.

This chain uses TRBV9 with TRBJ2-1, with 9 bases aligning to TRBD2. CDR1 is SGDLS and CDR2 is YYNGEE in the germline V gene. V gave up 1 base and J gave up 4 bases; unmatched junction bases: 6. The CDR3 length is 16 residues. The CDR3 loop is CASSVSLAGGYNEQFF. The CDR3 DNA reads as TGTGCCAGCAGCGTATCGTTGGCGGGAGGGTACAATGAGCAGTTCTTC.

This clonotype was counted between two and nine times. The chain combines TRBV7-8 with TRBJ2-1, with 10 bases lining up with TRBD2. The V gene end was trimmed by 1 base and the J gene end by 1 base; junction bases not matched to a gene: 4. In germline, CDR1 is SGHVS, CDR2 FQNEAQ. This CDR3 has 17 amino acids. CDR3 coding DNA: TGTGCCAGCAGCTTAGGAACTAGCGGGACATCCTACAATGAGCAGTTCTTC. Translating it yields CASSLGTSGTSYNEQFF.

This clonotype was detected only a few times. The rearrangement joins TRBV3-1 to TRBJ1-2; a weak D match, TRBD1 (6 bases). The CDR3 length is 16 residues. Germline V gives CDR1 LGHDT, CDR2 YNNKEL (reference sequence). V was cut by 1 base and J by 2 bases, with 14 bases left in between. CDR3 region: CASSQGVRGFNYGYTF. The CDR3 region has the DNA TGTGCCAGCAGCCAAGGAGTCAGGGGCTTCAACTATGGCTACACCTTC.

Only a few counts were recorded for this clonotype. The V gene is TRBV4-2, the J gene TRBJ1-6; D not certain. V lost 4 bases and J lost 6, with 10 bases in between. Per the germline V gene, CDR1 is LGHNA and CDR2 is YNFKEQ. The CDR3 has 14 residues. The CDR3: CASSLRASNSPLHF. The CDR3 DNA reads TGTGCCAGCAGCCTTCGGGCCAGTAATTCACCCCTCCACTTT.